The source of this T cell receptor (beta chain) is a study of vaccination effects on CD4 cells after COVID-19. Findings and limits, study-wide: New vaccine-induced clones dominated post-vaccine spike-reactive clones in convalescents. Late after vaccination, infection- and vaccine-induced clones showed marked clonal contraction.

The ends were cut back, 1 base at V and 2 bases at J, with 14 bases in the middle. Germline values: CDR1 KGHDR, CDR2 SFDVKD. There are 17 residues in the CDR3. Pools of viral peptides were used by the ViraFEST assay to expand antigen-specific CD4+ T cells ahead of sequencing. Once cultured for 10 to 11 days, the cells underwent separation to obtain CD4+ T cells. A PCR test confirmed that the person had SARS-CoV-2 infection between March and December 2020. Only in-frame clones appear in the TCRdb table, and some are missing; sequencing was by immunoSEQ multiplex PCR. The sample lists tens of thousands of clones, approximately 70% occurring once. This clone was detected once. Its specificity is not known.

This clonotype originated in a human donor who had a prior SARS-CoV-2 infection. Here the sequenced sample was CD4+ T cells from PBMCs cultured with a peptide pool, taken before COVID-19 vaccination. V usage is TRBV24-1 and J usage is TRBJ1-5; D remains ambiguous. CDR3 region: CATSDFGGGRCNQPQHF. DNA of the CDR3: TGTGCCACCAGTGATTTCGGTGGCGGACGATGCAATCAGCCCCAGCATTTT.